Listed below are T cell receptor beta chains from one sample, sequenced in a study of beta chain features in type 1 diabetes. Method: immunoSEQ multiplex PCR; TCRdb's copy keeps in-frame clones and lacks some. In the table there are about 130,000 clones, 9% to 9.5% of which are singletons. The source material was central memory CD4+ T cells from blood. The receptors shown here come from a man aged 18 to 35 in good health. Each CDR3 is given with its conserved first and last residue. The D gene is left open where the match is weak. Clone size, where shown, is once, few, many, or a class for clones that have expanded.

TRBV27	NA	TRBJ1-6	few	TGTGCCAGCAGGGGGGGGCGCGCAATCTTTAATTCACCCCTCCACTTT	CASRGGRAIFNSPLHF
TRBV7-3	NA	TRBJ2-7	NA	TGTGCCAGCAGCATAACAGCGACCTCCTACGAGCAGTACTTC	CASSITATSYEQYF
TRBV29-1	NA	TRBJ2-7	many	TGCAGCGTGCTAAGGGACTTATCCTACGAGCAGTACTTC	CSVLRDLSYEQYF
TRBV2	TRBD2	TRBJ2-3	NA	TGTGCCAGCAGTAGGGCAGGGACTAAGACAGATACGCAGTATTTT	CASSRAGTKTDTQYF
TRBV4-3	NA	TRBJ2-7	NA	TGCGCCAGCAGCCAAGTAACCAGGGGAACCTACGAGCAGTACTTC	CASSQVTRGTYEQYF
TRBV2	TRBD1	TRBJ1-5	NA	TGTGCCAGCAAAAGACAGGGTGGGAATCAGCCCCAGCATTTT	CASKRQGGNQPQHF
TRBV5-5	TRBD1	TRBJ2-4	NA	TGTGCCAGCAGCCCCGGACAGGGTCAAGGCAAAAACATTCAGTACTTC	CASSPGQGQGKNIQYF
TRBV28	TRBD1	TRBJ1-2	NA	TGTGCCAGCATGAGACAGGGGGCCAACTATGGCTACACCTTC	CASMRQGANYGYTF
TRBV6-5	NA	TRBJ1-1	few	TGTGCCAGCATCAGCCAGGGGTACACTGAAGCTTTCTTT	CASISQGYTEAFF
TRBV6-1	TRBD1	TRBJ2-2	NA	TGTGCCAGCAGACCGAGGGACAGATACACCGGGGAGCTGTTTTTT	CASRPRDRYTGELFF
TRBV4-3	TRBD2	TRBJ2-2	NA	TGCGCCAGCAGCCTCCGGGAAGCTAGCGGGGGGTCCGCCGGGGAGCTGTTTTTT	CASSLREASGGSAGELFF
TRBV28	TRBD1	TRBJ2-7	few	TGTGCCAGCAGTTTACCCCGACAGGGTTCCTACGAGCAGTACTTC	CASSLPRQGSYEQYF
TRBV6-5	TRBD1	TRBJ1-5	few	TGTGCCAGCAGGACAGGGTCGAGCAATCAGCCCCAGCATTTT	CASRTGSSNQPQHF
TRBV27	TRBD2	TRBJ2-7	NA	TGTGCCAGCAGTTTATCCCGTGGTAGCGGGGGGCCCTTCTCCTACGAGCAGTACTTC	CASSLSRGSGGPFSYEQYF
TRBV29-1	TRBD1	TRBJ1-2	many	TGCAGCGCGACAGGGGGCGAGCACGGCTACACCTTC	CSATGGEHGYTF
TRBV9	TRBD1	TRBJ2-3	NA	TGTGCCAGCAGCGTAGGACAGGGCGCAGGAGATACGCAGTATTTT	CASSVGQGAGDTQYF
TRBV25-1	TRBD2	TRBJ2-3	few	TGTGCCAGCAGTGTCCGACTAGCGGGGGTGGCAGATACGCAGTATTTT	CASSVRLAGVADTQYF
TRBV7-8	NA	TRBJ2-5	NA	TGTGCCAGCAGCTTATCCAGTGTCGAGACCCAGTACTTC	CASSLSSVETQYF